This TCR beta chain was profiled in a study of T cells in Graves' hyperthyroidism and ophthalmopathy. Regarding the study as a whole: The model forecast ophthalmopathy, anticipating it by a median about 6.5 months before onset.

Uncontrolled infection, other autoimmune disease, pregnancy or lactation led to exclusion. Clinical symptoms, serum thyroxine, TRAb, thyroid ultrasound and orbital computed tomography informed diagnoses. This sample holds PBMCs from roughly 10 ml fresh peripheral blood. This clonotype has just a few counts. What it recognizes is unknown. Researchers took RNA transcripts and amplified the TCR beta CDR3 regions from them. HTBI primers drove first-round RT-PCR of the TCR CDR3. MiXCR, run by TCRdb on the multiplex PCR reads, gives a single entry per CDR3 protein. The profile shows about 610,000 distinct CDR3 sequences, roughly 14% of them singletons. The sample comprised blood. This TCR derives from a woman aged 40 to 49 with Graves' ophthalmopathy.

The CDR3 nucleotides are TGTGCCAGCAGTTATGTCAGCCCCGCGAACACCGGGGAGCTGTTTTTT. This sequence encodes CASSYVSPANTGELFF. The chain combines TRBV6-5 with TRBJ2-2; D unclear. Germline CDR1 and CDR2: MNHEY and SVGAGI. Trimming removed 3 bases at V and 0 bases at J, with 11 bases between. This CDR3 has 16 amino acids.